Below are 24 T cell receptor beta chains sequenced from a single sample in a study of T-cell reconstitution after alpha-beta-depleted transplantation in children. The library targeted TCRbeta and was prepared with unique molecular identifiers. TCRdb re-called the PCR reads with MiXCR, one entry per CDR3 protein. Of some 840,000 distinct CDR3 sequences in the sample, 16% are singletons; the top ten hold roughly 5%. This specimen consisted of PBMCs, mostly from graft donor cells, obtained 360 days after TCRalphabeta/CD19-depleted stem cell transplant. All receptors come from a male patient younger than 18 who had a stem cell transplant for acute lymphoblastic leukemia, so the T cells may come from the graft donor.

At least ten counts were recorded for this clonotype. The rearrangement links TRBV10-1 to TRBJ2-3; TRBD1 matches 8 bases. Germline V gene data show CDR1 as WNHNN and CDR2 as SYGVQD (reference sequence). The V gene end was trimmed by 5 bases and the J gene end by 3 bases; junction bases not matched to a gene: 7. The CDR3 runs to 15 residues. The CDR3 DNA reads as TGCGCCAGCAGTCCGGACAGGGTACGGACAGATACGCAGTATTTT. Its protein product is CASSPDRVRTDTQYF.

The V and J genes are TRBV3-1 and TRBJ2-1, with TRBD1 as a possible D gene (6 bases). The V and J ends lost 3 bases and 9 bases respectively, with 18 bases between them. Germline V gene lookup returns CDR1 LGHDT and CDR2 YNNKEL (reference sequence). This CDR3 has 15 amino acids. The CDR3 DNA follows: TGTGCCAGCAGCCACAGGGGTCCCCGGCTGGTTGAGCAGTTCTTC. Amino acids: CASSHRGPRLVEQFF.

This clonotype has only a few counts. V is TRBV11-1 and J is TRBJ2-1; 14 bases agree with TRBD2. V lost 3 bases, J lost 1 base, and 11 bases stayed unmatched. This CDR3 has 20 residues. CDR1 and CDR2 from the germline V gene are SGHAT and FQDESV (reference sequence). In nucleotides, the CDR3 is TGTGCCAGCAGCTTTGTGGGGGGACTAGCGGGAGTAGGGTCCTACAATGAGCAGTTCTTC. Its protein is CASSFVGGLAGVGSYNEQFF.

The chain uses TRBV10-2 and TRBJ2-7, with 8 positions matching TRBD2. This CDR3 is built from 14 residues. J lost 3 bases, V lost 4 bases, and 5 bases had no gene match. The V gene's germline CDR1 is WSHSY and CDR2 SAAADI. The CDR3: CASSAAGADYEQYF. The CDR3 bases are TGCGCCAGCAGTGCAGCGGGAGCCGACTACGAGCAGTACTTC.

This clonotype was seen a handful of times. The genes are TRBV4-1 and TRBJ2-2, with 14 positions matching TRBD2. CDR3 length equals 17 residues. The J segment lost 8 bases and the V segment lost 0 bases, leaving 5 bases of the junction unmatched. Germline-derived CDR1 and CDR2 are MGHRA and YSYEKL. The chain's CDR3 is CASSQEGLAGGGGELFF. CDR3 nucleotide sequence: TGCGCCAGCAGCCAAGAAGGACTAGCGGGAGGAGGTGGGGAGCTGTTTTTT.

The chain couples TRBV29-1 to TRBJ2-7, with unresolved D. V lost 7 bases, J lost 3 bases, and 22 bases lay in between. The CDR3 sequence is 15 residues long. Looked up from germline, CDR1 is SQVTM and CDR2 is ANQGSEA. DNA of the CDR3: TGCAGCGCCGACCCCGGGCCCGTCCCCCTCTACGAGCAGTACTTC. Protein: CSADPGPVPLYEQYF.

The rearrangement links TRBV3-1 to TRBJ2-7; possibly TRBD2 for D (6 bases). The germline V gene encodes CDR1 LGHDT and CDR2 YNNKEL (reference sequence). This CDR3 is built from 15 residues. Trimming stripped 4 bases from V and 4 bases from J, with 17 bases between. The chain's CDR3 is CASSLLGTPSYEQYF. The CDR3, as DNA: TGTGCCAGCAGCCTTCTAGGGACTCCTTCTTACGAGCAGTACTTC.

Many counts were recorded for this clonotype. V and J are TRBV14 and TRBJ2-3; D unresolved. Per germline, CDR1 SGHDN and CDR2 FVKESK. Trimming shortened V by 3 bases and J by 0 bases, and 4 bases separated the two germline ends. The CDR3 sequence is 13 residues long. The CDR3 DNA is TGTGCCAGCAGCCAGCTCAGCACAGATACGCAGTATTTT. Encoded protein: CASSQLSTDTQYF.

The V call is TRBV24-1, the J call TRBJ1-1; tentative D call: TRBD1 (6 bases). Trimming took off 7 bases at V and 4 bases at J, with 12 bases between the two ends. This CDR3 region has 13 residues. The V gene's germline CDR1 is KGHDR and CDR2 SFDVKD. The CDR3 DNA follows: TGTGCCACCAGCCAGGGGCAGGGCACTGAAGCTTTCTTT. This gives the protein CATSQGQGTEAFF.

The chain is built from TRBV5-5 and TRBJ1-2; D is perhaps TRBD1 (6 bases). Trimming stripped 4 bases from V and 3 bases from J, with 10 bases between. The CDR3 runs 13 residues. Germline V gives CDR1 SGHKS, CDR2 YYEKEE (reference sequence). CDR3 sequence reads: CASSRRTDYGYTF. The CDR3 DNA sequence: TGTGCCAGCAGCAGAAGGACAGACTATGGCTACACCTTC.

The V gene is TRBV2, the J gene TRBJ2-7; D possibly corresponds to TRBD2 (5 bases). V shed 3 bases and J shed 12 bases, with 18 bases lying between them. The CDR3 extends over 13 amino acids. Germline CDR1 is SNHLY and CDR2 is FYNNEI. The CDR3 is CASSDLARGGRYF. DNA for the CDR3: TGTGCCAGCAGTGACCTAGCCCGGGGTGGGAGGTACTTC.

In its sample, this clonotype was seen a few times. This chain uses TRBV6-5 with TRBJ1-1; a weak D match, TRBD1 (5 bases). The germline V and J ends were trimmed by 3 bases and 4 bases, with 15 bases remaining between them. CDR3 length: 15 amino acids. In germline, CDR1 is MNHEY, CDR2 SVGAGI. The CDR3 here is CASSYFLRGSTEAFF. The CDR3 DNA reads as TGTGCCAGCAGTTATTTCCTCCGGGGGTCCACTGAAGCTTTCTTT.

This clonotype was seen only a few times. The CDR3 DNA reads TGTGCCAGTAGCTCGATCGCGGGCCCCAATGAGCAGTTCTTC. Amino acids: CASSSIAGPNEQFF. J is TRBJ2-1 and V is TRBV19; D is perhaps TRBD2 (5 bases). V lost 6 bases and J lost 6, with 15 bases in between. The CDR3 extends over 14 amino acids. Germline V gives CDR1 LNHDA, CDR2 SQIVND (reference sequence).

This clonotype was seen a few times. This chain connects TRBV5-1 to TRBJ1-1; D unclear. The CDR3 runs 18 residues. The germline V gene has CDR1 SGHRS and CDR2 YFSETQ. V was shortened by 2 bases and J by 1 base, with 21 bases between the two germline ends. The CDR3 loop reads CASSFSGSLEFTNTEAFF. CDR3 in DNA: TGCGCCAGCAGCTTCTCGGGCAGCCTTGAATTTACGAACACTGAAGCTTTCTTT.

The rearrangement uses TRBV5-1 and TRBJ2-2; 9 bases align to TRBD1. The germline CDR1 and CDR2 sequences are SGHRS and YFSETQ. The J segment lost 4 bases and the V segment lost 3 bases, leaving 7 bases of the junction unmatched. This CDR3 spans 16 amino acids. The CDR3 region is CASSSWTGVGTGELFF. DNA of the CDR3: TGCGCCAGCAGCTCTTGGACAGGGGTGGGCACCGGGGAGCTGTTTTTT.

The CDR3 DNA reads as TGCAGCGTTGACCTGGAGTGGCGGGGAGAAAAACTGTTTTTT. Encoded protein: CSVDLEWRGEKLFF. The genes are TRBV29-1 and TRBJ1-4, with no clear D. Trimming left V 3 bases short and J 8 bases short, with 16 bases between. This CDR3 has 14 amino acids. Germline CDR1 reads SQVTM; CDR2 reads ANQGSEA.

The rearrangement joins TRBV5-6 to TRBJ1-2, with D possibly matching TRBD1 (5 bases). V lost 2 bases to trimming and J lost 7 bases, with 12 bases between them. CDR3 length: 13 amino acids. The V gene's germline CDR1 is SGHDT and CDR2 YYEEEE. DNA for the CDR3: TGTGCCAGCAGCTTCGGGGGTAGCTCTGGCTACACCTTC. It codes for CASSFGGSSGYTF.

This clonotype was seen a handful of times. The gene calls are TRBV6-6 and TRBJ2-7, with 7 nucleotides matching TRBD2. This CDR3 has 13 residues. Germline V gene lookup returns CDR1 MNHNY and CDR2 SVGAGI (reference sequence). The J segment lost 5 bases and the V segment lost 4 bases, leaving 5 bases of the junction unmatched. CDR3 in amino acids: CASSSGLVHEQYF. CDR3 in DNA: TGTGCCAGCAGTTCCGGACTAGTCCACGAGCAGTACTTC.

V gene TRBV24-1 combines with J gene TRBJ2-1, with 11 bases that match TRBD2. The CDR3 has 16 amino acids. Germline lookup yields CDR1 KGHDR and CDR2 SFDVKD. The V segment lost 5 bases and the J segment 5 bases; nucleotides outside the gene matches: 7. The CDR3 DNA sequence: TGTGCCACCAGTGGGCTAGCGGGAGGACAAAACAATGAGCAGTTCTTC. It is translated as CATSGLAGGQNNEQFF.

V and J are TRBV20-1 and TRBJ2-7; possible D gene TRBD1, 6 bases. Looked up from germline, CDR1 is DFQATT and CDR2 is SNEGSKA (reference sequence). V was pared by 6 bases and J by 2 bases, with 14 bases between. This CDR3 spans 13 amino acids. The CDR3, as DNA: TGCAGTGCGCCGCCCGGGACAACCTACGAGCAGTACTTC. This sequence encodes CSAPPGTTYEQYF.

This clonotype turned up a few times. As DNA, the CDR3 is TGTGCCAGCAGCTTTGGGGGTGGGGGCAAAAACATTCAGTACTTC. Residues: CASSFGGGGKNIQYF. The chain carries TRBV7-2 and TRBJ2-4, with D perhaps TRBD1 or TRBD2 (5 bases each). The V and J ends lost 3 bases and 3 bases respectively, with 12 bases between them. Germline assignment: CDR1 SGHTA and CDR2 FQGNSA. The CDR3 contains 15 residues.

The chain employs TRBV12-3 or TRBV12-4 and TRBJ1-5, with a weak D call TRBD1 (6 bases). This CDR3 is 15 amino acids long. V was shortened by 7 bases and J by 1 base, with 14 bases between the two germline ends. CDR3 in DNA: TGTGCCAGCACCTCTAGGGGGGGGAGCAATCAGCCCCAGCATTTT. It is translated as CASTSRGGSNQPQHF.

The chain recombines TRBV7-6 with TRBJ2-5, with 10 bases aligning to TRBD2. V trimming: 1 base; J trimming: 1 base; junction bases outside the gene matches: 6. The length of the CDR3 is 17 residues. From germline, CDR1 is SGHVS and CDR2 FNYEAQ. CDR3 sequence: CASSLGSLAGVQETQYF. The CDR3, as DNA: TGTGCCAGCAGCTTAGGCTCCCTAGCGGGAGTCCAAGAGACCCAGTACTTC.

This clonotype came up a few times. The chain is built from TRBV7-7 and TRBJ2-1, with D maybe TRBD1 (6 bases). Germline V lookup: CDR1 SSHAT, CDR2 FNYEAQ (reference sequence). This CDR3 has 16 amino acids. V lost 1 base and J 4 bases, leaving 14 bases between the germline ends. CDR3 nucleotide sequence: TGTGCCAGCAGCTTAGGGGCTCAGGGGCCTTACAATGAGCAGTTCTTC. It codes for CASSLGAQGPYNEQFF.